One TCR beta chain is described in this entry. This specimen comes from a study of blood T cell repertoires in COVID-19. Study information: The study drew acute and convalescent COVID-19 samples from the United States, Italy and Spain. T cells, B-cell-depleted T cells, or PBMCs supplied cDNA or gDNA.

Per the study methods: How many nucleated cells were present was estimated from reference gene primer amplification. Generated by immunoSEQ multiplex PCR, the TCRdb table keeps only in-frame clones and is missing some. V, J and clone size are those of that table, while D and trimming were read from the DNA. The data contain approximately 64,000 clones, roughly 88% of them singletons. The germline V gene encodes CDR1 MNHEY and CDR2 SVGAGI. CDR3 length: 15 residues. Trimming cost V 6 bases and J 0 bases, with 13 bases left between them. The chain joins TRBV6-5 to TRBJ2-3, with a possible D match to TRBD1 (6 bases). The TCR was taken from a man aged 65 to 79 with acute or convalescent COVID-19. Material for sequencing was peripheral blood. This chain's CDR3 is CASRKRTDSTDTQYF. Here the CDR3 DNA reads TGTGCCAGCAGGAAACGGACAGATAGCACAGATACGCAGTATTTT.